This T cell receptor (beta chain) was documented in a study of OX40 agonist ivuxolimab in advanced cancers. Describing the broader study: Ivuxolimab, which targeted the costimulatory receptor OX40 (CD134), was an agonistic, fully human IgG2 monoclonal antibody. Peripheral TCRbeta sequencing was intended to test whether TCR sequence diversity was altered and clonal T-cell expansion was caused by ivuxolimab. Prior anti-PD-1, anti-PD-L1 or anti-CTLA-4 therapy was permitted, and approximately 40% of dose-escalation patients had received checkpoint inhibitors. In the dose-escalation cohort, 70% to 85% of patients were male, and the mean age was around 60 years with a range of about 20 to 90. Intravenous ivuxolimab was administered to patients every 2 weeks at six dose levels: 0.01, 0.1, 0.3, 1.5, 3 and 10 mg/kg. The paper covers the monotherapy dose-escalation part of the phase I ivuxolimab trial, which included N of about 50 patients. Of the 50 to 55 patients in dose escalation, around 20 had hepatocellular carcinoma, roughly 15 had melanoma, 9 had renal cell carcinoma and 9 had head and neck cancer. Partial responses occurred in three dose-escalation patients, of whom one had hepatocellular carcinoma and two had cutaneous melanoma.

Patients with a history of autoimmune disease or receiving systemic immunosuppression were excluded from the trial. In every dose cohort, peripheral blood was drawn for TCR sequencing at baseline, cycle 4 day 1, and cycle 7 day 1. The samples were taken from a phase I, first-in-human, multicenter, open-label dose-escalation trial of ivuxolimab. Adults with locally advanced or metastatic melanoma, renal cell, hepatocellular, or head and neck squamous cell carcinoma were enrolled in the trial. CD4+ and CD8+ T cells were sorted separately from peripheral blood before TCR sequencing. To sequence the TCRbeta CDR3 region, genomic DNA was isolated from the sorted cells. The immunoSEQ Assay was used to sequence the TCRbeta CDR3 regions. TCRdb's version of the immuneACCESS table is confined to in-frame rearrangements and falls short of the full clone set. An unresolved V gene accounts for under half of the shortfall where checked; the remainder is of unknown origin. The sample has about 93,000 clones on record, 92% of them singletons. Roughly 0.5% of the sample is in the top ten clones.

To note about this clone: Its antigen specificity is not known. Within one base of it there is no much larger clone, and no base qualities were kept.

Paper-wide results and their limitations: Low levels of normalized T-cell clonal expansion were also seen in some patients who did not respond. Antigen specificity was not determined for the clonally expanded peripheral T cells. At doses of 0.1 to 3.0 mg/kg, clonal expansion of both CD4+ and CD8+ T cells in blood was seen between baseline and week 6. In partial responders in the 0.1-3.0 mg/kg groups, normalized peripheral clonal expansion was found to be among the lowest, especially among CD8+ T cells. After ivuxolimab, expanded clones were on average more numerous among CD8+ T cells than among CD4+ T cells.

The sequencing used CD4+ or CD8+ T cells sorted from blood, collected in a trial of the OX40 agonist ivuxolimab. This TCR was recovered from an adult with an advanced solid tumor such as melanoma, head and neck, liver or kidney cancer.

In nucleotides, the sequence is TGTGCCAGCACTTCCTTCTATGGCTACACCTTC. Its protein product is CASTSFYGYTF. This sequence uses TRBV6-6 and TRBJ1-2; the D gene remains uncertain. Sequences MNHNY (CDR1) and SVGAGI (CDR2) are obtained from the germline V gene (reference sequence). The V end loses 7 bases and the J end loses 4 bases, and a stretch of 7 bases separates them. Measured from the cysteine to the phenylalanine, the CDR3 is 11 residues long. The only DNA kept is the CDR3, 33 bases in frame from the first base.